This TCR beta chain emerged from a study of T cells in Graves' hyperthyroidism and ophthalmopathy. Points from the study as a whole: The majority of expanded thyroid clonotypes above 0.001 also appeared in blood. The authors' 13 V-J model separated ophthalmopathy from stable hyperthyroidism.

Details on this clonotype: What it recognizes is unknown.

The CDR3 contains 17 residues. V trimming: 0 bases; J trimming: 0 bases; junction bases outside the gene matches: 4. From germline, CDR1 is LGHNA and CDR2 YSLEER. Stable Graves' hyperthyroidism denoted no ophthalmopathy progression over 18 months. The PBMCs had their origin in less than 13 ml of fresh peripheral blood. Amplified TCR beta CDR3 regions came from RNA transcripts. HTBI primers were used for first-round RT-PCR of the TCR CDR3. MiXCR, run by TCRdb on the multiplex PCR reads, gives a single entry per CDR3 protein. The data hold about 700,000 distinct CDR3 sequences, with around 13% observed a single time.

The specimen sequenced was blood. The TCR was taken from a young woman with Graves' hyperthyroidism. This rearrangement joins TRBV4-3 to TRBJ2-2; the match to TRBD1 covers 7 bases. Written as DNA, the CDR3 is TGCGCCAGCAGCCAAGACCGGACAGGCGCGAACACCGGGGAGCTGTTTTTT. It codes for CASSQDRTGANTGELFF.